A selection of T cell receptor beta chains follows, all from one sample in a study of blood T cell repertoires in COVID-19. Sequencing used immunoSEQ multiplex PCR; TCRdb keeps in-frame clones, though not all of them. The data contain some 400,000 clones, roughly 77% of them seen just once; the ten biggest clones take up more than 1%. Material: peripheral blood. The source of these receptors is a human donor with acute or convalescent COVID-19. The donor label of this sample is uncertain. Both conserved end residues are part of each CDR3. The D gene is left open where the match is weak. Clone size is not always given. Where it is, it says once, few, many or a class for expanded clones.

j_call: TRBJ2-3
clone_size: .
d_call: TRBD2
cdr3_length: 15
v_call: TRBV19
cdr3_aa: CASNFGGRFTDTQYF
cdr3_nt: TGTGCCAGTAATTTCGGCGGGAGGTTCACAGATACGCAGTATTTT

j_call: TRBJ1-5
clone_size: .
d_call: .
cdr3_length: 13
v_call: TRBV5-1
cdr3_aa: CASSLDPSQPQHF
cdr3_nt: TGCGCCAGCAGCTTGGATCCTTCTCAGCCCCAGCATTTT

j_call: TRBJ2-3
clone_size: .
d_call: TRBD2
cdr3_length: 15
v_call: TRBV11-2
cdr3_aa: CASSLVAGGTDTQYF
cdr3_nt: TGTGCCAGCAGCTTAGTGGCGGGGGGCACAGATACGCAGTATTTT

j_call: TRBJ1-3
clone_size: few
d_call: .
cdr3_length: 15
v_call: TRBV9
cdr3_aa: CASGFGGISGNTIYF
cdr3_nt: TGTGCCAGTGGATTTGGGGGGATCTCTGGAAACACCATATATTTT

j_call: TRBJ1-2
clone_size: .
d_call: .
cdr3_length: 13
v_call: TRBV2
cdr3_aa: CASIYIQGHGYTF
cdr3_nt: TGTGCCAGCATTTATATACAGGGTCATGGCTACACCTTC

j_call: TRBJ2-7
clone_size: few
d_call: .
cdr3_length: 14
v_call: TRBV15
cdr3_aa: CATSRDTTAYEQYF
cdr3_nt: TGTGCCACCAGCAGAGATACGACTGCATACGAGCAGTACTTC

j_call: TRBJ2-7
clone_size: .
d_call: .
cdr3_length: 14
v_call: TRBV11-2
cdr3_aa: CASSYRVSPYEQYF
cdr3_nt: TGTGCCAGCAGCTACAGGGTATCCCCCTACGAGCAGTACTTC

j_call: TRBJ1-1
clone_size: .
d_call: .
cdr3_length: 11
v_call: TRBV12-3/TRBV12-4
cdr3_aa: CASTLNTEAFF
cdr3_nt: TGTGCCAGCACCCTTAACACTGAAGCTTTCTTT

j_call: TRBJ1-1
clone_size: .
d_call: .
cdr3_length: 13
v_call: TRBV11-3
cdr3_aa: CASSLSSSTEAFF
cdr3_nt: TGTGCCAGCAGCTTATCGTCTAGCACTGAAGCTTTCTTT

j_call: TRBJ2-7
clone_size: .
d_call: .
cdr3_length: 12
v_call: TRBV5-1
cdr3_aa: CASSFYIGEQYF
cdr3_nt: TGCGCCAGCAGCTTTTATATCGGGGAGCAGTACTTC

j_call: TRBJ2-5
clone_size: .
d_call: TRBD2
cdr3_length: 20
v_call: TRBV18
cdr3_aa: CASSPGRPGGGDTLGETQYF
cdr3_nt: TGTGCCAGCTCACCAGGACGCCCGGGCGGGGGAGACACCTTGGGAGAGACCCAGTACTTC

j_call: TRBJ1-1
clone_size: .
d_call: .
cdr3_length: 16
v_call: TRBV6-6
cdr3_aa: CASRARTGKGNTEAFF
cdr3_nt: TGTGCCAGCAGAGCCCGAACAGGGAAGGGAAACACTGAAGCTTTCTTT

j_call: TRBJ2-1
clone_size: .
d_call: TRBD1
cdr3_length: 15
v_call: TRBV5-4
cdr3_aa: CASSFGQGQGNEQFF
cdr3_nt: TGTGCCAGCAGCTTCGGACAGGGACAGGGCAATGAGCAGTTCTTC

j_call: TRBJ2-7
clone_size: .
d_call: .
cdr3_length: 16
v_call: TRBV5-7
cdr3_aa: CASSLAFRDIKREQYF
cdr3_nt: TGTGCCAGCAGCTTGGCCTTTAGAGACATCAAACGCGAGCAGTACTTC

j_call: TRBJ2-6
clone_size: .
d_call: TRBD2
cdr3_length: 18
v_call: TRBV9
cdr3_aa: CASSVRAGVHSGANVLTF
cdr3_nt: TGTGCCAGCAGCGTACGCGCGGGGGTACACTCTGGGGCCAACGTCCTGACTTTC

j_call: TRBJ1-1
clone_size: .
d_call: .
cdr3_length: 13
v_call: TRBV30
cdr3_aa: CAWRAEQGAEAFF
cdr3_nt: TGTGCCTGGAGAGCGGAACAAGGAGCTGAAGCTTTCTTT

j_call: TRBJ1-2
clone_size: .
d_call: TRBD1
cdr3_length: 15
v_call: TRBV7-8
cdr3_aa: CASSERPTGNYGYTF
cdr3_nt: TGTGCCAGCAGCGAGCGACCGACAGGGAACTATGGCTACACCTTC

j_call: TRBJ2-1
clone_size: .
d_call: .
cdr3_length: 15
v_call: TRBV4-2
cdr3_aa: CASSQVGSSYNEQFF
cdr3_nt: TGTGCCAGCAGCCAAGTCGGGAGCTCCTACAATGAGCAGTTCTTC

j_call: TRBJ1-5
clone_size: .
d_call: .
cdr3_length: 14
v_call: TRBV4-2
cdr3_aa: CASSPSAVNQPQHF
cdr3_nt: TGTGCCAGCAGCCCTAGTGCAGTCAATCAGCCCCAGCATTTT

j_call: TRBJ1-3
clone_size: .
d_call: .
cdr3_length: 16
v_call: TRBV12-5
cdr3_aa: CASGLLIGGSGNTIYF
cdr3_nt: TGTGCTAGTGGTTTGCTAATCGGGGGCTCTGGAAACACCATATATTTT

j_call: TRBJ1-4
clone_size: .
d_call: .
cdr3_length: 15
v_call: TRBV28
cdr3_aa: CASSFRSQGREKLFF
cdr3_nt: TGTGCCAGCAGTTTCCGCTCACAGGGCAGGGAAAAACTGTTTTTT

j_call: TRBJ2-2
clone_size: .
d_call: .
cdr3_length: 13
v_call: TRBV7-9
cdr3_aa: CASSLVSAGELFF
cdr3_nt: TGTGCCAGCAGCTTAGTATCCGCCGGGGAGCTGTTTTTT

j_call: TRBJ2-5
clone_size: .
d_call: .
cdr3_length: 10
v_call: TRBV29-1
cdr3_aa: CSVVRETQYF
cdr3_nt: TGCAGCGTTGTTAGAGAGACCCAGTACTTC

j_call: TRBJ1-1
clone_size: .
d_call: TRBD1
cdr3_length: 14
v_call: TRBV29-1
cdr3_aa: CSVDPTGLGPEAFF
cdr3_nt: TGCAGCGTTGACCCGACAGGGCTAGGCCCTGAAGCTTTCTTT

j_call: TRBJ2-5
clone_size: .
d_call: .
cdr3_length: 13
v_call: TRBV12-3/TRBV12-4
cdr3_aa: CASSLLVRETQYF
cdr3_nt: TGTGCCAGCAGTTTGCTGGTTAGAGAGACCCAGTACTTC

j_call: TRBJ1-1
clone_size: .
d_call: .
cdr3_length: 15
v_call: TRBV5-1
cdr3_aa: CASSLVTGSNTEAFF
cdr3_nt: TGCGCCAGCAGCTTGGTAACAGGTTCTAACACTGAAGCTTTCTTT

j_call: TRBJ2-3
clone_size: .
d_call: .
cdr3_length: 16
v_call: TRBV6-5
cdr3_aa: CASSYSRYRVGDTQYF
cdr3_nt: TGTGCCAGCAGTTACTCGAGGTACAGGGTTGGAGATACGCAGTATTTT

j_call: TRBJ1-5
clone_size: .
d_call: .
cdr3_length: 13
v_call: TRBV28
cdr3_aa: CATKSSGNQPQHF
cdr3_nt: TGTGCCACTAAAAGCAGCGGGAATCAGCCCCAGCATTTT

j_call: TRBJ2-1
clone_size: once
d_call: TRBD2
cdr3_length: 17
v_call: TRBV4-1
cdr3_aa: CASSQYETSGRPIEQFF
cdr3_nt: TGCGCCAGCAGCCAATACGAGACTAGCGGGAGACCCATTGAGCAGTTCTTC

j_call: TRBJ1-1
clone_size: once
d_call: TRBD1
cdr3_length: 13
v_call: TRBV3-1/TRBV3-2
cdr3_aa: CASSSTGTTEAFF
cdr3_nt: TGTGCCAGCAGTTCGACAGGGACCACTGAAGCTTTCTTT